The rows below give T cell receptor beta chains drawn from one sample of a study of CD8+ T cells in alopecia areata. TCRdb's copy holds only in-frame clones and misses some; the assay was immunoSEQ multiplex PCR. The sample carries approximately 170,000 clones, about three fifths recorded once. This specimen was CD4+ T cells sorted from blood, taken at week 4, from a patient treated with tofacitinib. These receptors were taken from a human donor with alopecia areata. The CDR3 runs from the conserved cysteine through the conserved F or W. A D gene is named only where the DNA matches it firmly. Size is omitted from some rows. Given values are once, few, many or a class for expanded clones.

J: TRBJ2-5; size: once; D: .; V: TRBV19; CDR3: CASREAGFWDTQYF; DNA: TGTGCCAGTAGGGAGGCGGGCTTTTGGGATACCCAGTACTTC
J: TRBJ2-4; size: .; D: .; V: TRBV29-1; CDR3: CSVLTASPDLAKNIQYF; DNA: TGCAGCGTTCTAACAGCTTCGCCGGATCTAGCCAAAAACATTCAGTACTTC
J: TRBJ2-1; size: .; D: TRBD2; V: TRBV5-1; CDR3: CASSLGLAGTNEQFF; DNA: TGCGCCAGCAGCTTGGGGCTAGCGGGAACCAATGAGCAGTTCTTC
J: TRBJ2-1; size: .; D: TRBD1; V: TRBV2; CDR3: CASKRGQGNNEQFF; DNA: TGTGCCAGCAAGCGGGGACAGGGAAACAATGAGCAGTTCTTC
J: TRBJ1-1; size: .; D: TRBD1; V: TRBV5-1; CDR3: CASSGGTANTEAFF; DNA: TGCGCCAGCAGCGGGGGGACAGCGAACACTGAAGCTTTCTTT
J: TRBJ1-2; size: few; D: .; V: TRBV7-2; CDR3: CASSLGAVNYGYTF; DNA: TGTGCCAGCAGCTTAGGGGCCGTTAACTATGGCTACACCTTC
J: TRBJ2-7; size: .; D: .; V: TRBV28; CDR3: CASSFGLAEQYF; DNA: TGTGCCAGCAGTTTCGGATTGGCCGAGCAGTACTTC
J: TRBJ2-1; size: .; D: TRBD2; V: TRBV18; CDR3: CASSPLREWQFF; DNA: TGTGCCAGCTCACCACTGCGGGAGTGGCAGTTCTTC
J: TRBJ2-3; size: .; D: .; V: TRBV25-1; CDR3: CASSNLDSQGTDTQYF; DNA: TGTGCCAGCAGTAACCTCGACAGCCAAGGCACAGATACGCAGTATTTT
J: TRBJ1-2; size: .; D: .; V: TRBV4-2; CDR3: CASSRNARELNGYTF; DNA: TGTGCCAGCAGCCGGAACGCTCGGGAACTGAATGGCTACACCTTC
J: TRBJ1-5; size: .; D: .; V: TRBV30; CDR3: CAWSPGARVTGNQPQHF; DNA: TGTGCCTGGAGTCCGGGGGCCAGGGTAACTGGCAATCAGCCCCAGCATTTT
J: TRBJ2-5; size: .; D: TRBD2; V: TRBV29-1; CDR3: CSVEVGRGKAETQYF; DNA: TGCAGCGTTGAAGTCGGGAGGGGAAAGGCGGAGACCCAGTACTTC
J: TRBJ1-5; size: few; D: .; V: TRBV27; CDR3: CASSQRDAQPQHF; DNA: TGTGCCAGCAGCCAAAGAGACGCTCAGCCCCAGCATTTT
J: TRBJ2-7; size: .; D: .; V: TRBV6-6; CDR3: CASNLVGAETSEQYF; DNA: TGTGCCAGCAACCTAGTCGGTGCAGAAACGTCCGAGCAGTACTTC
J: TRBJ2-6; size: .; D: .; V: TRBV30; CDR3: CAWSVLSVTNVLTF; DNA: TGTGCCTGGAGTGTCCTCTCGGTCACCAACGTCCTGACTTTC
J: TRBJ2-5; size: few; D: .; V: TRBV29-1; CDR3: CSVEDRSRQAETQYF; DNA: TGCAGCGTTGAAGATCGAAGTAGGCAAGCCGAGACCCAGTACTTC
J: TRBJ2-1; size: .; D: .; V: TRBV30; CDR3: CAWSRRELRDEQFF; DNA: TGTGCCTGGAGTCGGCGGGAACTTCGCGATGAGCAGTTCTTC
J: TRBJ1-2; size: .; D: .; V: TRBV9; CDR3: CASSVAPLGDGYTF; DNA: TGTGCCAGCAGCGTAGCCCCACTTGGGGATGGCTACACCTTC
J: TRBJ1-3; size: .; D: .; V: TRBV9; CDR3: CASSVAGSGNTIYF; DNA: TGTGCCAGCAGCGTGGCCGGCTCTGGAAACACCATATATTTT
J: TRBJ2-5; size: once; D: TRBD1; V: TRBV30; CDR3: CAWTNSRQGTQYF; DNA: TGTGCCTGGACCAACTCCCGACAGGGGACCCAGTACTTC
J: TRBJ2-5; size: few; D: .; V: TRBV30; CDR3: CAWSVSAGRAQYF; DNA: TGTGCCTGGAGTGTATCGGCAGGGCGGGCCCAGTACTTC
J: TRBJ1-1; size: .; D: TRBD1; V: TRBV29-1; CDR3: CSGGQGITEAFF; DNA: TGCAGCGGCGGACAGGGAATCACTGAAGCTTTCTTT
J: TRBJ2-1; size: .; D: TRBD2; V: TRBV29-1; CDR3: CSVVGAGSLNEQFF; DNA: TGCAGCGTTGTGGGAGCGGGAAGTCTCAATGAGCAGTTCTTC
J: TRBJ2-6; size: .; D: .; V: TRBV30; CDR3: CAWSVLLGRPGANVLTF; DNA: TGTGCCTGGAGTGTACTCCTCGGCAGGCCTGGGGCCAACGTCCTGACTTTC
J: TRBJ2-5; size: .; D: .; V: TRBV11-2; CDR3: CASSLVLGGQETQYF; DNA: TGTGCCAGCAGCTTAGTTCTGGGCGGCCAGGAGACCCAGTACTTC
J: TRBJ1-4; size: .; D: .; V: TRBV29-1; CDR3: CSVEDGLSEKLFF; DNA: TGCAGCGTTGAAGATGGACTCAGTGAAAAACTGTTTTTT